This T cell receptor (beta chain) was recorded in a study of shared clonotypes between healthy human individuals. Study background: Three plates were used per donor for CD4 naive, three for CD4 memory, two for CD8 naive and one for CD8 memory.

Only in-frame clones appear in the TCRdb table, and some are missing; sequencing was by immunoSEQ multiplex PCR. The data contain fewer than 850,000 clones, 90% of them singletons. Those who donated, Caucasian adults without exception, all lived in Nashville, Tennessee. About this clone itself: Its antigen remains unknown.

From germline, CDR1 is LNHDA and CDR2 SQIVND (reference sequence). The CDR3 has 16 residues. V was shortened by 3 bases and J by 1 base, with 13 bases between the two germline ends. Overall study results and limits: Despite large depth, sorted-subset datasets appeared incompletely sequenced. Memory subsets generally showed lower estimated richness than naive subsets.

The clonotype originates from a man between 18 and 29 years old in good health. Some clones in this sample may be carry-over from other donors' samples. Sequenced sample: memory CD8+ T cells from PBMCs. As to subset: CD45RO+ cells pooled with CCR7-negative TemRA cells. The chain carries TRBV19 and TRBJ1-5; the D gene is possibly TRBD1 (5 bases). The CDR3 nucleotides are TGTGCCAGTAGTATGTGGGCAGGGTTGAGCAATCAGCCCCAGCATTTT. Translating it yields CASSMWAGLSNQPQHF.